Included here is one T cell receptor beta chain sequence, with context. Its target is not known. CDR3 length: 18 residues. V lost 6 bases, J lost 6 bases, and 26 bases lay in between. Per the germline V gene, CDR1 is SNHLY and CDR2 is FYNNEI. Sequencing was performed with immunoSEQ multiplex PCR; in TCRdb, only in-frame clones are kept and a portion is missing. The sample includes fewer than 20,000 clones, 76% seen only once; the top ten take approximately 6.4%. The data belong to a study of neoadjuvant nivolumab and ipilimumab in lung cancer. Study-wide results and limits: Only a single major-pathologic-response sample was available for clonality analysis.

The sequenced sample was tumor tissue, obtained after neoadjuvant nivolumab, alone or with ipilimumab, at or shortly before surgery. The gene calls are TRBV2 and TRBJ2-2, with D perhaps assigned TRBD1 or TRBD2 (5 bases each). The TCR sequence derives from an adult with non-small cell lung cancer. This CDR3 is CASSVKRGGQGKAGELFF. The CDR3 DNA sequence: TGTGCCAGCAGCGTAAAACGGGGTGGGCAGGGAAAGGCCGGGGAGCTGTTTTTT.